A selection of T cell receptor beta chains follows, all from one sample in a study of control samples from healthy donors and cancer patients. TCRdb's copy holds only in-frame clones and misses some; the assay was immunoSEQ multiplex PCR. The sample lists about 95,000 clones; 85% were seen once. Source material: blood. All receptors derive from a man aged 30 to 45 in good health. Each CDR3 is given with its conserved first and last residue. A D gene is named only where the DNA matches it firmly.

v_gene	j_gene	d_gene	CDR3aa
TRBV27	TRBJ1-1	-	CASSFRGATEAFF
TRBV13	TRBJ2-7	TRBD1	CASSIMGQVFSYEQYF
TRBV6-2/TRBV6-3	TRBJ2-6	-	CASSYSKVGNVLTF
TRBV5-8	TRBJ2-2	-	CASSSYNTGELFF
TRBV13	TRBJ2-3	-	CATQWGDTQYF
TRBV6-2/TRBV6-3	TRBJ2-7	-	CASSSHRDEQYF
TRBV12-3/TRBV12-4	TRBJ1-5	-	CASSFFSNRPQHF
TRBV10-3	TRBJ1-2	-	CAISESNSGNYGYTF
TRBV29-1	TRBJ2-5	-	CSVDGPATASQETQYF
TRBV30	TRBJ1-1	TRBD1	CAWTGQGNTEAFF
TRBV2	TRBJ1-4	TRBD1	CASSQRGQTNEKLFF
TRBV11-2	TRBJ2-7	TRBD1	CASSSEPGQGPYEQYF
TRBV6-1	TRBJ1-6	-	CASSEHGGINSPLHF
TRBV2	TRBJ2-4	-	CASSGDVAKNIQYF
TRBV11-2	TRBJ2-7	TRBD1	CASSPRQGQQYF
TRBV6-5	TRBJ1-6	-	CASSYKNSPLHF
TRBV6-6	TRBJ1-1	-	CASSLTGKAEAFF
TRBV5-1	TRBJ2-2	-	CASSFIRGITGELFF
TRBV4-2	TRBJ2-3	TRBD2	CASSQMASGDTQYF
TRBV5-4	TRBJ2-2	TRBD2	CASSWGGRRAGELFF
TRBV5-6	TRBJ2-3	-	CASSFIFGGPPSTDTQYF
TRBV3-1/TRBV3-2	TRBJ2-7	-	CASSSGPGAPYEQYF
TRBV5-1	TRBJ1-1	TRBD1	CASRMATGTGGTEAFF
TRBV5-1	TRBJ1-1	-	CASSLYRENTEAFF
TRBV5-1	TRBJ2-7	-	CASSADRTGNEQYF
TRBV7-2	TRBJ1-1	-	CASSEFTEAFF
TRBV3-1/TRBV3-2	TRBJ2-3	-	CASSQRGADTQYF
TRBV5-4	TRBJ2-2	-	CASSEDSANTGELFF
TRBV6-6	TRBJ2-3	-	CASSAGTPPTDTQYF
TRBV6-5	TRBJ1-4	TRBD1	CASSYSPGGNEKLFF
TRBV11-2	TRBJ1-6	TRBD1	CASSLVGDRGGSPLHF
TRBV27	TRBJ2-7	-	CASSSMPPSGTLIYEQYF
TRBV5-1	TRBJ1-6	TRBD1	CASSWTGGNSPLHF
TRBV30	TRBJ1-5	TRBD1	CAWDRGGYSNQPQHF
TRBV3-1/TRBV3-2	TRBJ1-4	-	CASRKGLQGNEKLFF
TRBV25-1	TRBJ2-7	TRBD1	CASQGQAYSYEQYF
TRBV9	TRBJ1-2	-	CASSVGQILYGYTF